This T cell receptor (beta chain) came from a study of read filtering for tumor transcriptome and immune sequencing. Study summary: Patients were approximately 17 male and some 13 female, mean age 65.9 years, range about 47 to 85.

The library was built from around 0.4 ug RNA with molecular barcoded adaptors for alpha/delta and beta/gamma chains. MiXCR, run by TCRdb on the reads, gives a single entry per CDR3 protein. The table includes about 39,000 distinct CDR3 sequences, roughly an eighth detected once. General observations from the study: Dropping single-read clonotypes raised IR-seq and RNA-seq shared-clonotype correlation.

This clonotype was recorded a few times. What it binds is unknown. The sequence came from a donor aged 40 or older with multiple myeloma. The specimen was a population of CD138-negative cells sorted from bone marrow.

The CDR3 nucleotides read TGCAGTGCTAGACCGGGACAGGGACATGGTACTGAAGCTTTCTTT. Encoded protein: CSARPGQGHGTEAFF. This sequence joins TRBV20-1 and TRBJ1-1, with 9 bases matching TRBD1. The V segment lost 2 bases and the J segment 5 bases; nucleotides outside the gene matches: 9. Germline CDR1 DFQATT, CDR2 SNEGSKA (reference sequence). The CDR3 loop spans 15 amino acids.